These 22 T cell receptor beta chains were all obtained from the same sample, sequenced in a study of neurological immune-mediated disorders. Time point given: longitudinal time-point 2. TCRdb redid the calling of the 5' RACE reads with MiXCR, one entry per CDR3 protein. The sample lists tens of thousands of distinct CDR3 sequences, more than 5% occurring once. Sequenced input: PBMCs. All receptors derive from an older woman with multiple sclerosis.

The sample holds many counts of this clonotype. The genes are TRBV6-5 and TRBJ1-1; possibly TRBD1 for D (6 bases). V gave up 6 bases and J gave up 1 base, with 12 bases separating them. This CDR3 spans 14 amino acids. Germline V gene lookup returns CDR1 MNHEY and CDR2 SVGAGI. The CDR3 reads CASRIQGENTEAFF. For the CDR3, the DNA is TGTGCCAGCAGGATACAGGGAGAGAACACTGAAGCTTTCTTT.

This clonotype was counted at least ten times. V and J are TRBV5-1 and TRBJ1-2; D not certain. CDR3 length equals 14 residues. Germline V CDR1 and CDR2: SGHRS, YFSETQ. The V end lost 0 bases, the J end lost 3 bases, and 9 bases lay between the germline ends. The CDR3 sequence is CASSLGGFDYGYTF. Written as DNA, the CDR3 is TGCGCCAGCAGCTTGGGAGGGTTTGACTATGGCTACACCTTC. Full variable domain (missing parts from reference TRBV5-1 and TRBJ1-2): KAGVTQTPRYLIKTRGQQVTLSCSPISGHRSVSWYQQTPGQGLQFLFEYFSETQRNKGNFPGRFSGRQFSNSRSEMNVSTLELGDSALYLCASSLGGFDYGYTFGSGTRLTVV.

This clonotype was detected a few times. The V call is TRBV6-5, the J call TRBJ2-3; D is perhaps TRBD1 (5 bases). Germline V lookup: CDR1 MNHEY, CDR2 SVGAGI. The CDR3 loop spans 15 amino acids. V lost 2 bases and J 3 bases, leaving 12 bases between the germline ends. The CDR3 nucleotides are TGTGCCAGCAGTTACGGTCAGGGTGGGACAGATACGCAGTATTTT. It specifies CASSYGQGGTDTQYF.

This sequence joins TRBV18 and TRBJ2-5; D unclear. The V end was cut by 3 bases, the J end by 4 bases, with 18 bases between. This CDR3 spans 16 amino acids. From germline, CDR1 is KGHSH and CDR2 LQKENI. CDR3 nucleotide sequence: TGTGCCAGCTCACCGGTAACGGCGGTAGGGCGAGAGACCCAGTACTTC. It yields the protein CASSPVTAVGRETQYF.

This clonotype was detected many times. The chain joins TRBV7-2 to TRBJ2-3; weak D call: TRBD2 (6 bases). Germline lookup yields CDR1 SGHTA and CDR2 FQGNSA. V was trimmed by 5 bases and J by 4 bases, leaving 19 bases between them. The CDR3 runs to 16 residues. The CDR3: CASSALGGDAPDTQYF. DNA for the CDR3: TGTGCCAGCAGCGCCTTAGGAGGGGACGCCCCAGATACGCAGTATTTT. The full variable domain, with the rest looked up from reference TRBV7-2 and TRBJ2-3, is GAGVSQSPSNKVTEKGKDVELRCDPISGHTALYWYRQSLGQGLEFLIYFQGNSAPDKSGLPSDRFSAERTGGSVSTLTIQRTQQEDSAVYLCASSALGGDAPDTQYFGPGTRLTVL.

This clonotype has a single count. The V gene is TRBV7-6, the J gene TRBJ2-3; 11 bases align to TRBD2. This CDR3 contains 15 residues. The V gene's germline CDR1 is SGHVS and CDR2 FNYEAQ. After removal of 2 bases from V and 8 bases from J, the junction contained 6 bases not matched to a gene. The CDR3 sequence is CASSLSSGGQGTQYF. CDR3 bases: TGTGCCAGCAGCTTATCTAGCGGGGGGCAAGGTACGCAGTATTTT. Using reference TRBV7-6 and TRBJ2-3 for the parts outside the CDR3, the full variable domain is GAGVSQSPRYKVTKRGQDVALRCDPISGHVSLYWYRQALGQGPEFLTYFNYEAQQDKSGLPNDRFSAERPEGSISTLTIQRTEQRDSAMYRCASSLSSGGQGTQYFGPGTRLTVL.

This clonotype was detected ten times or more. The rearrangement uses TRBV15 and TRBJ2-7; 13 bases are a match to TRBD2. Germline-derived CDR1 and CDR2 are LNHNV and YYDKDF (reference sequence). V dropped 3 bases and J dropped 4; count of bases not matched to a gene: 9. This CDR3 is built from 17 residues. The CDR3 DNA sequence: TGTGCCACCAGCAGGCCCGGGACTAGCGGGGTACCGTACGAGCAGTACTTC. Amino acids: CATSRPGTSGVPYEQYF.

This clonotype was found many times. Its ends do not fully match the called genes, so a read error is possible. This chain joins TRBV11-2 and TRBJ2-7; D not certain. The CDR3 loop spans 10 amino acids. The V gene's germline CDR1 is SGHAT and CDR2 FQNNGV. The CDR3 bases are TGTGCCAGCAGCTTAGTGGCCCCGCGCTTC. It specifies CASSLVAPRF.

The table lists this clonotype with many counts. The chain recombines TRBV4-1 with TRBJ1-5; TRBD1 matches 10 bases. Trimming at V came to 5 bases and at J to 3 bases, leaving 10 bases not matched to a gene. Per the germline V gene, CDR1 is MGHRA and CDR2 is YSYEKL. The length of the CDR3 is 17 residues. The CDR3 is CASSTGTGDPFNQPQHF. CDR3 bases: TGCGCCAGCAGCACCGGGACAGGGGACCCCTTCAATCAGCCCCAGCATTTT.

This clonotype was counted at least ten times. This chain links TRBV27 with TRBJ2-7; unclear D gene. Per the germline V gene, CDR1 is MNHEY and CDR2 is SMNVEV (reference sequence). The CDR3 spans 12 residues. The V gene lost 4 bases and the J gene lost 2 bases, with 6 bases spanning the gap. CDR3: CASSSVAYEQYF. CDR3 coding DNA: TGTGCCAGCAGTTCTGTTGCCTACGAGCAGTACTTC.

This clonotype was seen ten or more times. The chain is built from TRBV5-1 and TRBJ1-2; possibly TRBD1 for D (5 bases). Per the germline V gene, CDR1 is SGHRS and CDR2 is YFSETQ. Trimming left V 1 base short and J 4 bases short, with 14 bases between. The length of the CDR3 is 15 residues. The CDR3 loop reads CASSLTPGGGYGYTF. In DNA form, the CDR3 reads TGCGCCAGCAGCTTGACGCCAGGTGGGGGCTATGGCTACACCTTC.

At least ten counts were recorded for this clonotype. The CDR3 DNA is TGCGCCAGCAGCCCCCGTCTGAGGGCAGATACGCAGTATTTT. It is translated as CASSPRLRADTQYF. The rearrangement uses TRBV5-1 and TRBJ2-3; possibly TRBD2 for D (5 bases). V was shortened by 4 bases and J by 4 bases, with 13 bases between the two germline ends. Germline CDR1 and CDR2: SGHRS and YFSETQ. The length of the CDR3 is 14 residues.

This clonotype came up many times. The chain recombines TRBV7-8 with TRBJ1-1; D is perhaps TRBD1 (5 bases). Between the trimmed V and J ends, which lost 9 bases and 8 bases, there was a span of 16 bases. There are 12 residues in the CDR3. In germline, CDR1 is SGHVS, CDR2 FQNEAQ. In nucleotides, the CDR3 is TGTGCCAGTTGGGGGGGGGGACGGGAAGCTTTCTTT. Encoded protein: CASWGGGREAFF.

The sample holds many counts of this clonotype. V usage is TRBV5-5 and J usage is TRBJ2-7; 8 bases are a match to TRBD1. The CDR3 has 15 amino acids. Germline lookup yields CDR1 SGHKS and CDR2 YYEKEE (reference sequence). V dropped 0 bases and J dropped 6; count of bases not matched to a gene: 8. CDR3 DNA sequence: TGTGCCAGCAGCTTGGGGACAGGGCTATGGAGCGAGCAGTACTTC. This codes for CASSLGTGLWSEQYF.

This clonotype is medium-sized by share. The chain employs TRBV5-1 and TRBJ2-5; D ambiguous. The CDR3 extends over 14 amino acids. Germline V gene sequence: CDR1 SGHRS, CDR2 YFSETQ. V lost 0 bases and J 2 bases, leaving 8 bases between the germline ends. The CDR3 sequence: CASSLAGLQETQYF. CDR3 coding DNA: TGCGCCAGCAGCTTGGCCGGTTTACAAGAGACCCAGTACTTC.

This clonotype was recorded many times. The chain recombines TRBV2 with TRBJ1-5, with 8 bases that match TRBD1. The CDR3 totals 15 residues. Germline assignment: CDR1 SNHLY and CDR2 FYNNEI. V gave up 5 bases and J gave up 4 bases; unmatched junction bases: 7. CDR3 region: CASSLQGAGNQPQHF. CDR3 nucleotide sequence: TGTGCCAGCAGTCTCCAGGGGGCAGGGAATCAGCCCCAGCATTTT. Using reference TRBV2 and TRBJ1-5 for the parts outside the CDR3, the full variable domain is EPEVTQTPSHQVTQMGQEVILRCVPISNHLYFYWYRQILGQKVEFLVSFYNNEISEKSEIFDDQFSVERPDGSNFTLKIRSTKLEDSAMYFCASSLQGAGNQPQHFGDGTRLSIL.

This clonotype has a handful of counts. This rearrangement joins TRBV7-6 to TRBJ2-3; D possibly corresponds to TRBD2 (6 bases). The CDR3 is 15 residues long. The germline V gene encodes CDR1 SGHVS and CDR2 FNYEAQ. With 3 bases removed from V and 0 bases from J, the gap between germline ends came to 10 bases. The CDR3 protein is CASSLGLYSTDTQYF. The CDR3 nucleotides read TGTGCCAGCAGCTTGGGACTGTACAGCACAGATACGCAGTATTTT.

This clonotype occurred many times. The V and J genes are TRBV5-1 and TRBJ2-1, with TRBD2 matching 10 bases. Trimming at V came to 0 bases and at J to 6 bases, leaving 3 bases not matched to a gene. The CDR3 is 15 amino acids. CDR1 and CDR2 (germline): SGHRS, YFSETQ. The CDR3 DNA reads TGCGCCAGCAGCTTGGAGGGACTAGCGACCAATGAGCAGTTCTTC. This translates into CASSLEGLATNEQFF.

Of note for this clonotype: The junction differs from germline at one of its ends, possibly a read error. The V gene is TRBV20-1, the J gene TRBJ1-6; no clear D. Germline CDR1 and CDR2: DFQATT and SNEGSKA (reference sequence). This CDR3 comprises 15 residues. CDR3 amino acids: CSASGVAGRNSLLHF. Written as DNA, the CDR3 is TGCAGTGCAAGTGGAGTGGCTGGGCGGAATTCACTCCTCCACTTT.

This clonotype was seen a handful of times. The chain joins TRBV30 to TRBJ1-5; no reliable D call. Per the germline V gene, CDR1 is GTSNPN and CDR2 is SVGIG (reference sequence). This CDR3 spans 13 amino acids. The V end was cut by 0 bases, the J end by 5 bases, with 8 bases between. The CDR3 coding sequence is TGTGCCTGGAGTGTGGGAGGGTATCAGCCCCAGCATTTT. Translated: CAWSVGGYQPQHF.

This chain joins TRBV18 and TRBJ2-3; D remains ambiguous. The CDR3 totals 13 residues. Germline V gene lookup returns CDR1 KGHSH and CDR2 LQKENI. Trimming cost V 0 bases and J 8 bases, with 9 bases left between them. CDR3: CASSPPGEGTQYF. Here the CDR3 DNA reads TGTGCCAGCTCACCACCTGGGGAAGGTACGCAGTATTTT.

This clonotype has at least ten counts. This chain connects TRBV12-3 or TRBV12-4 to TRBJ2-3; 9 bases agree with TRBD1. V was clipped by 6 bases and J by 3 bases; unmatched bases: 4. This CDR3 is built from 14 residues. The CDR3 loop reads CASRPGQGTDTQYF. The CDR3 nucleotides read TGTGCCAGCAGGCCGGGACAGGGTACAGATACGCAGTATTTT.